The 30 T cell receptor beta chains below all came from one sample that was sequenced in a study of Ad26.COV2.S vaccination and SARS-CoV-2 variants. Sequenced by immunoSEQ multiplex PCR; TCRdb stores in-frame clones only, minus some. The data contain about 400,000 clones, about four fifths of them seen just once; the ten biggest clones take up 7.4%. Treatment: some 20 received Ad26.COV2.S at low or high dose, single or two shots; about 5 received placebo; per-sample allocation not given. Sampling took place 63 days after the first vaccine or placebo injection. The sample here was peripheral blood, taken in a trial of Ad26.COV2.S vaccine versus placebo. These receptors were obtained from a person between 18 and 59 years old who received the Ad26.COV2.S COVID-19 vaccine or a placebo.

The genes are TRBV14 and TRBJ2-3, with D possibly being TRBD2 (6 bases). This CDR3 has 16 amino acids. Germline CDR1 is SGHDN and CDR2 is FVKESK. Trimming removed 4 bases from V and 0 bases from J, with 14 bases in between. The CDR3 loop is CASSPGETPSTDTQYF. The CDR3 DNA follows: TGTGCCAGCAGCCCGGGGGAGACCCCTAGCACAGATACGCAGTATTTT.

The chain is built from TRBV7-9 and TRBJ1-1; D is unresolved. The CDR3 spans 13 residues. Trimming removed 5 bases at V and 1 base at J, with 8 bases between. Germline-derived CDR1 and CDR2 are SEHNR and FQNEAQ (reference sequence). CDR3 amino acids: CASSLGANTEAFF. CDR3 DNA: TGTGCCAGCAGCCTAGGTGCGAACACTGAAGCTTTCTTT.

The chain employs TRBV10-3 and TRBJ2-1; the match to TRBD1 covers 9 bases. Unmatched junction bases numbered 4, after V lost 8 bases and J lost 5 bases. Per germline, CDR1 ENHRY and CDR2 SYGVKD. This CDR3 spans 13 amino acids. The CDR3 loop reads CAIRTGEDNEQFF. The DNA for the CDR3 is TGTGCCATCCGGACAGGGGAGGACAATGAGCAGTTCTTC.

The genes are TRBV7-3 and TRBJ2-1, with D possibly being TRBD1 or TRBD2 (5 bases each). V was clipped by 0 bases and J by 0 bases, with 6 bases between them. This CDR3 region has 15 residues. The germline CDR1 and CDR2 sequences are SGHTA and FQGTGA. The chain's CDR3 is CASSLTGVSYNEQFF. CDR3 sequence (DNA): TGTGCCAGCAGCTTAACGGGGGTCTCCTACAATGAGCAGTTCTTC.

The genes are TRBV3-1 (or the pseudogene TRBV3-2) and TRBJ1-2; D not certain. CDR1 is LGHDT, CDR2 YNNKEL, per germline (reference sequence). The CDR3 runs to 15 residues. Trimming took off 1 base at V and 7 bases at J, with 16 bases between the two ends. The CDR3 region is CASSQASDGGSGYTF. Written as DNA, the CDR3 is TGTGCCAGCAGCCAAGCCTCGGACGGAGGCTCTGGCTACACCTTC.

V is TRBV15 and J is TRBJ1-5, with D possibly TRBD1 on 5 matching bases. Trimming removed 3 bases at V and 5 bases at J, with 20 bases between. Germline lookup yields CDR1 LNHNV and CDR2 YYDKDF (reference sequence). The CDR3 has 17 residues. CDR3 DNA: TGTGCCACCAGCAGGCGCGGTAGCAGGGCCCTTGATCAGCCCCAGCATTTT. Protein: CATSRRGSRALDQPQHF.

The chain carries TRBV6-5 and TRBJ1-2, with D hard to call. V was shortened by 7 bases and J by 3 bases, with 9 bases between the two germline ends. The CDR3 runs 12 residues. Germline V lookup: CDR1 MNHEY, CDR2 SVGAGI. CDR3 DNA sequence: TGTGCCAGCATTGGGCCCTACTATGGCTACACCTTC. As protein: CASIGPYYGYTF.

The gene calls are TRBV11-2 and TRBJ2-7; 9 nucleotides line up with TRBD1. This CDR3 has 15 amino acids. Germline V gene sequence: CDR1 SGHAT, CDR2 FQNNGV. V shed 4 bases and J 5 bases; nucleotides not matched to a gene: 9. The CDR3: CASSSSGTGFHEQYF. The CDR3 DNA reads as TGTGCCAGCAGCTCATCCGGGACAGGGTTCCACGAGCAGTACTTC.

The rearrangement uses TRBV5-1 and TRBJ1-3; D remains ambiguous. This CDR3 has 16 residues. Germline V CDR1 and CDR2: SGHRS, YFSETQ. V was clipped by 0 bases and J by 0 bases, with 10 bases between them. The chain's CDR3 is CASSLGGQSSGNTIYF. In DNA form, the CDR3 reads TGCGCCAGCAGCTTGGGAGGGCAGAGCTCTGGAAACACCATATATTTT.

The V call is TRBV7-8, the J call TRBJ2-2; D remains ambiguous. The germline V gene encodes CDR1 SGHVS and CDR2 FQNEAQ. Between the trimmed V and J ends, which lost 1 base and 2 bases, there was a span of 14 bases. The CDR3 is 17 residues long. CDR3 sequence reads: CASSLDDTVLNTGELFF. In DNA, the CDR3 is TGTGCCAGCAGCTTAGACGACACCGTACTTAACACCGGGGAGCTGTTTTTT. The variable domain in full, with the rest retrieved from reference TRBV7-8 and TRBJ2-2, is GAGVSQSPRYKVAKRGQDVALRCDPISGHVSLFWYQQALGQGPEFLTYFQNEAQLDKSGLPSDRFFAERPEGSVSTLKIQRTQQEDSAVYLCASSLDDTVLNTGELFFGEGSRLTVL.

V gene TRBV14 combines with J gene TRBJ1-1, with no clear D. The V end lost 0 bases, the J end lost 1 base, and 15 bases lay between the germline ends. The CDR3 is 17 amino acids. In germline, CDR1 is SGHDN, CDR2 FVKESK. The CDR3 is CASSQEVRRVWNTEAFF. The CDR3 DNA follows: TGTGCCAGCAGCCAAGAGGTCCGCCGGGTTTGGAACACTGAAGCTTTCTTT.

With regard to this clone: One end of the junction fails to match germline, which may point to a read error. This chain links TRBV6-5 with TRBJ2-2; 9 bases line up with TRBD1. This CDR3 is 15 amino acids long. The germline V gene encodes CDR1 MNHEY and CDR2 SVGAGI. The CDR3 coding sequence is TGTGCCAGCATTTACAGGGGGCGCAACACCGGGGAGCTGTTTTTT. This encodes CASIYRGRNTGELFF.

V is TRBV6-5 and J is TRBJ1-6; no reliable D call. Per germline, CDR1 MNHEY and CDR2 SVGAGI. CDR3 size: 13 residues. V was pared by 2 bases and J by 5 bases, with 4 bases between. CDR3: CASSYRNNSPLHF. The CDR3 nucleotides read TGTGCCAGCAGTTACCGGAATAATTCACCCCTCCACTTT.

This clone has more than one count but fewer than ten. CDR3: CASSDRAADYGYTF. DNA for the CDR3: TGTGCCAGCAGTGACAGGGCGGCGGACTATGGCTACACCTTC. The V gene is TRBV2, the J gene TRBJ1-2, with D perhaps matching TRBD1 (5 bases). Trimming left V 3 bases short and J 3 bases short, with 11 bases between. Germline-derived CDR1 and CDR2 are SNHLY and FYNNEI. CDR3 length: 14 amino acids.

Within the sample, this clone is medium-sized. The chain links TRBV19 to TRBJ2-1; D is unresolved. CDR1 and CDR2 (germline): LNHDA, SQIVND (reference sequence). The CDR3 has 15 amino acids. V was clipped by 6 bases and J by 1 base, with 13 bases between them. The CDR3 region is CASSPLELSYNEQFF. Written as DNA, the CDR3 is TGTGCCAGTAGCCCTCTAGAGTTGTCCTACAATGAGCAGTTCTTC.

V gene TRBV9 combines with J gene TRBJ2-1; D might be TRBD1 (6 bases). CDR3 length equals 15 residues. The V gene lost 4 bases and the J gene lost 5 bases, with 16 bases spanning the gap. In germline, CDR1 is SGDLS, CDR2 YYNGEE. The DNA for the CDR3 is TGTGCCAGCAGCCCCTCGGGACACTTGAACAATGAGCAGTTCTTC. Translated, it gives CASSPSGHLNNEQFF.

This clone was picked up one time. The J gene is TRBJ2-1, the V gene TRBV4-1; no clear D gene. From germline, CDR1 is MGHRA and CDR2 YSYEKL. Trimming left V 0 bases short and J 6 bases short, with 9 bases between. CDR3 length: 14 amino acids. For the CDR3, the DNA is TGCGCCAGCAGCCAAGATGTTTTGGGCAATGAGCAGTTCTTC. It specifies CASSQDVLGNEQFF.

The V call is TRBV7-2, the J call TRBJ1-3; D perhaps matches TRBD1 (6 bases). CDR3 size: 15 residues. Germline CDR1 and CDR2: SGHTA and FQGNSA. V lost 1 base to trimming and J lost 4 bases, with 11 bases between them. DNA of the CDR3: TGTGCCAGCAGCTTAGTTTCAGGGGCCGGAAACACCATATATTTT. It translates to CASSLVSGAGNTIYF. Combining the CDR3 with reference TRBV7-2 and TRBJ1-3 gives the whole variable domain GAGVSQSPSNKVTEKGKDVELRCDPISGHTALYWYRQSLGQGLEFLIYFQGNSAPDKSGLPSDRFSAERTGGSVSTLTIQRTQQEDSAVYLCASSLVSGAGNTIYFGEGSWLTVV.

The chain uses TRBV6-6 and TRBJ1-5; unclear D gene. Germline CDR1 is MNHNY and CDR2 is SVGAGI (reference sequence). The CDR3 is 16 residues long. V lost 7 bases to trimming and J lost 6 bases, with 22 bases between them. Here the CDR3 DNA reads TGTGCCAGCACAAGGAACGGGGAGGAGGGCGGTCAGCCCCAGCATTTT. The encoded protein is CASTRNGEEGGQPQHF.

The chain links TRBV6-1 to TRBJ2-5, with a tentative D call TRBD2 (6 bases). Between the trimmed V and J ends, which lost 2 bases and 10 bases, there was a span of 17 bases. The germline gives CDR1 MNHNS, CDR2 SASEGT. The CDR3 spans 14 residues. The CDR3 coding sequence is TGTGCCAGCAGTGAAAGGGCCACCCGGAGGGACCAGTACTTC. This codes for CASSERATRRDQYF.

V and J are TRBV7-3 and TRBJ2-1, with D possibly being TRBD1 (6 bases). Germline V lookup: CDR1 SGHTA, CDR2 FQGTGA. This CDR3 has 16 residues. Between the trimmed V and J ends, which lost 4 bases and 3 bases, there was a span of 16 bases. This CDR3 reads CASSSRPRGSYNEQFF. The DNA of the CDR3 is TGTGCCAGCAGCTCCCGACCCAGGGGTAGCTACAATGAGCAGTTCTTC.

The chain carries TRBV9 and TRBJ2-6; a possible D gene is TRBD2 (5 bases). Germline V gives CDR1 SGDLS, CDR2 YYNGEE. Trimming cost V 4 bases and J 0 bases, with 20 bases left between them. CDR3 length: 19 residues. As DNA, the CDR3 is TGTGCCAGCAGCCTGGGCAGGTCCGGGGATAACTCTGGGGCCAACGTCCTGACTTTC. It yields the protein CASSLGRSGDNSGANVLTF.

The CDR3 DNA reads as TGTGCCAGCAGCTCCTTACTACGCGCAAGGACAGTCGACACTGAAGCTTTCTTT. Its translation: CASSSLLRARTVDTEAFF. The rearrangement links TRBV11-2 to TRBJ1-1; maybe TRBD1 (6 bases). V was trimmed by 4 bases and J by 3 bases, leaving 24 bases between them. CDR1 and CDR2 from the germline V gene are SGHAT and FQNNGV. The CDR3 runs 18 residues.

Here the CDR3 reads CASSTRQGANYGYTF. CDR3 coding DNA: TGTGCCAGCAGCACCCGACAGGGGGCTAACTATGGCTACACCTTC. The V gene is TRBV7-2, the J gene TRBJ1-2; 9 bases match TRBD1. Germline V CDR1 and CDR2: SGHTA, FQGNSA. This CDR3 has 15 amino acids. The V gene end was trimmed by 5 bases and the J gene end by 0 bases; junction bases not matched to a gene: 4. Combining the CDR3 with reference TRBV7-2 and TRBJ1-2 gives the whole variable domain GAGVSQSPSNKVTEKGKDVELRCDPISGHTALYWYRQSLGQGLEFLIYFQGNSAPDKSGLPSDRFSAERTGGSVSTLTIQRTQQEDSAVYLCASSTRQGANYGYTFGSGTRLTVV.

The gene calls are TRBV19 and TRBJ2-7; D may match TRBD1 or TRBD2 (5 bases each). V lost 6 bases, J lost 0 bases, and 12 bases lay in between. Germline V gene lookup returns CDR1 LNHDA and CDR2 SQIVND (reference sequence). This CDR3 is built from 14 residues. The CDR3 region has the DNA TGTGCCAGTAGCCTGAGGGACGGCTCCTACGAGCAGTACTTC. It encodes CASSLRDGSYEQYF.

This chain connects TRBV6-6 to TRBJ1-6; D is uncertain. V dropped 2 bases and J dropped 6 bases, with 11 bases sitting between them. Germline V gives CDR1 MNHNY, CDR2 SVGAGI (reference sequence). This CDR3 has 15 residues. The CDR3 DNA reads TGTGCCAGCAGTTACGTGGCGGCGGGTAATTCACCCCTCCACTTT. It encodes CASSYVAAGNSPLHF.

The chain carries TRBV2 and TRBJ1-1; the D gene is possibly TRBD1 (6 bases). Trimming cost V 11 bases and J 1 base, with 26 bases left between them. The CDR3 spans 17 residues. Looked up from germline, CDR1 is SNHLY and CDR2 is FYNNEI. CDR3 amino acids: CAGISGAQYGGNTEAFF. CDR3 bases: TGTGCCGGTATATCAGGGGCGCAGTACGGAGGGAACACTGAAGCTTTCTTT.

As for this clone: Distinct nucleotide sequences in the sample also encode this CDR3. The V and J genes are TRBV18 and TRBJ1-1; D is uncertain. Germline CDR1 KGHSH, CDR2 LQKENI. Trimming removed 3 bases at V and 1 base at J, with 3 bases between. The CDR3 runs 12 residues. In DNA, the CDR3 is TGTGCCAGCTCACCCAGGAACACTGAAGCTTTCTTT. Amino acid sequence: CASSPRNTEAFF.

V usage is TRBV19 and J usage is TRBJ1-3, with D possibly matching TRBD1 (5 bases). There are 15 residues in the CDR3. CDR1 and CDR2 from the germline V gene are LNHDA and SQIVND (reference sequence). The V end lost 8 bases, the J end lost 4 bases, and 18 bases lay between the germline ends. The CDR3: CASGRGRLKGNTIYF. The CDR3 nucleotides read TGTGCCAGTGGAAGGGGACGGCTGAAGGGAAACACCATATATTTT.

The chain recombines TRBV2 with TRBJ1-2; 7 bases are a match to TRBD1. V shed 3 bases and J 2 bases; nucleotides not matched to a gene: 6. This CDR3 has 15 residues. Germline V gene data show CDR1 as SNHLY and CDR2 as FYNNEI. CDR3 region: CASSEEGAANYGYTF. The CDR3 nucleotides read TGTGCCAGCAGTGAGGAGGGGGCCGCAAACTATGGCTACACCTTC.